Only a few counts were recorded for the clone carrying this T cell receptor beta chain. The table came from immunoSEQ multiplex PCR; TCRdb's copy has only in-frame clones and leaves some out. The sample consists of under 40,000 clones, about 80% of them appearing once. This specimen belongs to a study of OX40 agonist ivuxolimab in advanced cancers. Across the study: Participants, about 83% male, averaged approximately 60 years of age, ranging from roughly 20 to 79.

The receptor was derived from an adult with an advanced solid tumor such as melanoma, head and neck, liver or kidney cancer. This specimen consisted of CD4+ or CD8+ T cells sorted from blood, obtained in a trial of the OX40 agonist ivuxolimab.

The CDR3 nucleotides are TGTGCCACCCAAGGCCCTAACTATGGCTACACCTTC. Encoded protein: CATQGPNYGYTF. The V call is TRBV10-3, the J call TRBJ1-2; D is unresolved. This CDR3 spans 12 amino acids. The V gene lost 10 bases and the J gene lost 0 bases, with 9 bases spanning the gap. Germline V gene sequence: CDR1 ENHRY, CDR2 SYGVKD.